This paragraph covers one T cell receptor beta chain sequence. No antigen is known for it. Triplicate sorts of 290,000 or so cells per CD8+ subset. Among CD8+ T cells, naive ones were CD45RO-CCR7+CD27+CD95-. In preparing the TRB cDNA libraries, 5' RACE with UMI labels was used. TCRdb reprocessed the 5' RACE reads, keeping one entry per CDR3 protein, no DNA. The listing contains 70,000 to 95,000 distinct CDR3 sequences. The sample belongs to a study of CXCR3-negative and CXCR3-positive naive CD8 T cells. Study findings and constraints: Diversity was high in both naive subsets and much lower in memory cells.

This CDR3 has 15 residues. From germline, CDR1 is MGHDK and CDR2 SYGVNS. Sample: naive CXCR3- CD8+ T cells from blood. Subset here: CD45RO-CCR7+CD27+CD95- naive CD8+ T cells lacking CXCR3 (TNR3-). The clonotype was recovered from a human donor in good health. Some clones in this sample may be carry-over from other donors' samples. The rearrangement uses TRBV25-1 and TRBJ2-7; lacking DNA, the TRBD1 call made by TCRdb goes unchecked. The CDR3 sequence is CASSETRGYSYEQYF.